This entry lists 26 T cell receptor beta chains sequenced from one sample in a study of T cell responses to AZD1222 COVID-19 vaccine (dated by TCRdb to the early 2020s). Library preparation employed the immunoSEQ multiplex PCR assay. The table was pulled from immuneACCESS by TCRdb, which kept in-frame rearrangements only. Such tables lose some clones; where checked, under half of the loss comes from unresolved V genes, and the rest has no known cause. This sample holds fewer than 20,000 clones; about 90% were observed only once. About 8.7% of the sample is in the top ten clones. The time point label corresponds to: about 28 days (+/-7) after the second vaccine dose. The sample here was peripheral blood, taken 28 days after the second AZD1222 dose. Source of these receptors: an adult who received the AZD1222 COVID-19 vaccine.

This chain links TRBV11-2 with TRBJ1-6, with 7 bases lining up with TRBD1. Germline loops: CDR1 SGHAT, CDR2 FQNNGV. Trimming took 2 bases from V and 2 from J; bases not matched to a gene: 12. The length of the CDR3 is 19 residues. The CDR3: CASSLSLGTVPAYNSPLHF. DNA of the CDR3: TGTGCCAGCAGCTTATCGTTGGGGACAGTCCCAGCCTATAATTCACCCCTCCACTTT. Drawing the rest from reference TRBV11-2 and TRBJ1-6, the complete variable domain is EAGVAQSPRYKIIEKRQSVAFWCNPISGHATLYWYQQILGQGPKLLIQFQNNGVVDDSQLPKDRFSAERLKGVDSTLKIQPAKLEDSAVYLCASSLSLGTVPAYNSPLHFGNGTRLTVT.

The chain links TRBV14 to TRBJ2-6; D is unclear. The V end was cut by 4 bases, the J end by 3 bases, with 7 bases between. From germline, CDR1 is SGHDN and CDR2 FVKESK. This CDR3 comprises 14 residues. The CDR3 protein is CASSPTSGANVLTF. The CDR3 coding sequence is TGTGCCAGCAGCCCGACAAGTGGGGCCAACGTCCTGACTTTC.

The rearrangement joins TRBV19 to TRBJ2-3, with D tentatively TRBD2 (6 bases). CDR1 is LNHDA, CDR2 SQIVND, per germline (reference sequence). Trimming cost V 6 bases and J 3 bases, with 13 bases left between them. This CDR3 region has 14 residues. CDR3 sequence reads: CASSLMGGTDTQYF. CDR3 DNA: TGTGCCAGTAGCTTGATGGGGGGAACAGATACGCAGTATTTT.

This clone has only a few counts. The V gene is TRBV28, the J gene TRBJ1-1; 8 bases are a match to TRBD1. Germline CDR1 and CDR2: MDHEN and SYDVKM. The trim removed 6 bases at V and 9 bases at J, leaving 9 bases unmatched. This CDR3 contains 13 residues. The CDR3 protein is CASRDDGTGKAFF. The DNA of the CDR3 is TGTGCCAGCAGGGACGACGGGACAGGTAAAGCTTTCTTT.

This sequence joins TRBV7-9 and TRBJ2-3; TRBD2 agrees at 9 bases. V dropped 6 bases and J dropped 4; count of bases not matched to a gene: 8. The CDR3 is 15 amino acids. In germline, CDR1 is SEHNR, CDR2 FQNEAQ (reference sequence). The CDR3 DNA is TGTGCCAGCAGTCCCCAGGGACTAGCATCAGATACGCAGTATTTT. It encodes CASSPQGLASDTQYF.

This clone appeared a single time. The V call is TRBV7-8, the J call TRBJ1-2, with TRBD1 identical over 10 bases. The CDR3 totals 16 residues. J gave up 2 bases and V 2 bases, and 5 bases lay outside the gene matches. The germline gives CDR1 SGHVS, CDR2 FQNEAQ. The CDR3 DNA follows: TGTGCCAGCAGCTTACGGGGACAGGGGTTGAACTATGGCTACACCTTC. Translated, it gives CASSLRGQGLNYGYTF.

The chain is built from TRBV27 and TRBJ2-5, with no clear D. This CDR3 has 12 residues. Germline V gene lookup returns CDR1 MNHEY and CDR2 SMNVEV (reference sequence). The germline V and J ends were trimmed by 2 bases and 4 bases, with 5 bases remaining between them. The CDR3 nucleotides are TGTGCCAGCAGTTTAATGGGAGAGACCCAGTACTTC. Residues: CASSLMGETQYF.

The chain joins TRBV7-9 to TRBJ2-5; D assignment may be TRBD1 or TRBD2 (5 bases each). V lost 5 bases, J lost 4 bases, and 11 bases lay in between. Per germline, CDR1 SEHNR and CDR2 FQNEAQ (reference sequence). The CDR3 spans 13 residues. The CDR3 nucleotides are TGTGCCAGCAGCCCATGGGGACGAGAGACCCAGTACTTC. As protein: CASSPWGRETQYF.

V and J are TRBV19 and TRBJ2-2, with D possibly being TRBD2 (5 bases). Deletions cut 0 bases from V and 2 bases from J, with 13 bases between. This CDR3 is 17 amino acids long. Germline CDR1 reads LNHDA; CDR2 reads SQIVND (reference sequence). In DNA, the CDR3 is TGTGCCAGTAGTATAGATCTTGGGAGATCAAACACCGGGGAGCTGTTTTTT. Translation gives CASSIDLGRSNTGELFF. Full variable domain (rest looked up from reference TRBV19 and TRBJ2-2): DGGITQSPKYLFRKEGQNVTLSCEQNLNHDAMYWYRQDPGQGLRLIYYSQIVNDFQKGDIAEGYSVSREKKESFPLTVTSAQKNPTAFYLCASSIDLGRSNTGELFFGEGSRLTVL.

V is TRBV6-5 and J is TRBJ1-3, with no clear D. Germline values: CDR1 MNHEY, CDR2 SVGAGI. Trimming removed 4 bases at V and 0 bases at J, with 7 bases between. The CDR3 totals 14 residues. The CDR3 DNA reads as TGTGCCAGCAGTTCCGTTGTCTCTGGAAACACCATATATTTT. It codes for CASSSVVSGNTIYF.

The V gene is TRBV2, the J gene TRBJ2-2; 8 bases are a match to TRBD1. This CDR3 comprises 16 residues. V lost 7 bases, J lost 6 bases, and 13 bases stayed unmatched. Looked up from germline, CDR1 is SNHLY and CDR2 is FYNNEI. The CDR3 sequence is CASKDQRTGLAGELFF. CDR3 sequence (DNA): TGTGCCAGCAAGGACCAAAGGACAGGGTTGGCCGGGGAGCTGTTTTTT. Supplemented by reference TRBV2 and TRBJ2-2, the full variable domain reads EPEVTQTPSHQVTQMGQEVILRCVPISNHLYFYWYRQILGQKVEFLVSFYNNEISEKSEIFDDQFSVERPDGSNFTLKIRSTKLEDSAMYFCASKDQRTGLAGELFFGEGSRLTVL.

This clone was found once. The CDR3 DNA reads TGCGCCAGCAGTGAGTCGGGACTAGTCCTCTACGAGCAGTACTTC. This gives the protein CASSESGLVLYEQYF. V gene TRBV10-2 combines with J gene TRBJ2-7, with 8 nucleotides matching TRBD2. Germline V gene data show CDR1 as WSHSY and CDR2 as SAAADI. This CDR3 comprises 15 residues. V was pared by 0 bases and J by 3 bases, with 4 bases of the junction left unmatched.

The chain carries TRBV2 and TRBJ2-2; 7 bases map to TRBD1. The CDR3 covers 17 residues. In germline, CDR1 is SNHLY, CDR2 FYNNEI. J gave up 0 bases and V 6 bases, and 10 bases lay outside the gene matches. The CDR3 here is CASSRDRLFANTGELFF. In DNA, the CDR3 is TGTGCCAGCAGCAGGGACAGACTATTCGCGAACACCGGGGAGCTGTTTTTT.

This chain connects TRBV7-3 to TRBJ2-1; 9 bases are a match to TRBD2. Germline V gives CDR1 SGHTA, CDR2 FQGTGA. There are 14 residues in the CDR3. V trimming: 3 bases; J trimming: 8 bases; junction bases outside the gene matches: 5. Here the CDR3 DNA reads TGTGCCAGCAGCTTCGGCGGGAGGGGGTATGAGCAGTTCTTC. Translating it yields CASSFGGRGYEQFF. The complete variable domain, with remaining parts taken from reference TRBV7-3 and TRBJ2-1, reads GAGVSQTPSNKVTEKGKYVELRCDPISGHTALYWYRQSLGQGPEFLIYFQGTGAADDSGLPNDRFFAVRPEGSVSTLKIQRTERGDSAVYLCASSFGGRGYEQFFGPGTRLTVL.

The chain is built from TRBV19 and TRBJ1-5, with 8 bases identical to TRBD1. The CDR3 length is 13 residues. CDR1 is LNHDA, CDR2 SQIVND, per germline (reference sequence). V dropped 10 bases and J dropped 6; count of bases not matched to a gene: 8. DNA for the CDR3: TGTGCCACCCGGGACAGGAGAGGTCAGCCCCAGCATTTT. Its translation: CATRDRRGQPQHF.

The V and J genes are TRBV25-1 and TRBJ2-4; a weak D match, TRBD1 (6 bases). The CDR3 length is 14 residues. Trimming removed 2 bases from V and 6 bases from J, with 11 bases in between. Germline CDR1 is MGHDK and CDR2 is SYGVNS. This CDR3 is CASSENTGINIQYF. CDR3 DNA: TGTGCCAGCAGTGAAAATACAGGGATAAACATTCAGTACTTC.

The chain couples TRBV4-1 to TRBJ1-1; the match to TRBD1 covers 7 bases. The CDR3 length is 15 residues. After removal of 1 base from V and 0 bases from J, the junction contained 2 bases not matched to a gene. From germline, CDR1 is MGHRA and CDR2 YSYEKL. The CDR3 sequence: CASSQVGTVNTEAFF. In DNA form, the CDR3 reads TGCGCCAGCAGCCAAGTAGGGACAGTGAACACTGAAGCTTTCTTT.

The V call is TRBV21-1, the J call TRBJ2-2; TRBD1 reflects the table's D call only, with no check against the DNA. TRBV21-1 is given as a pseudogene. The CDR3 loop spans 14 amino acids. In DNA, the CDR3 is TGTGCCACCATGTGGGGCAAGGCCACCGGGGAGCTGTTTTTT. This codes for CATMWGKATGELFF.

The chain employs TRBV7-9 and TRBJ2-2; 8 bases align to TRBD1. The CDR3 extends over 16 amino acids. V dropped 3 bases and J dropped 3; count of bases not matched to a gene: 6. The germline V gene has CDR1 SEHNR and CDR2 FQNEAQ (reference sequence). The CDR3 reads CASSLWDRSYTGELFF. The DNA for the CDR3 is TGTGCCAGCAGCTTGTGGGACAGGTCCTACACCGGGGAGCTGTTTTTT.

The chain combines TRBV15 with TRBJ1-1; TRBD1 matches at 7 bases. From germline, CDR1 is LNHNV and CDR2 YYDKDF (reference sequence). CDR3 length: 12 amino acids. V lost 8 bases, J lost 7 bases, and 7 bases stayed unmatched. CDR3 in amino acids: CATGTGEVEAFF. CDR3 nucleotides: TGTGCCACCGGAACAGGGGAAGTTGAAGCTTTCTTT.

This chain uses TRBV5-6 with TRBJ2-5, with TRBD2 matching 10 bases. The CDR3 length is 14 residues. CDR1 is SGHDT and CDR2 is YYEEEE in the germline V gene. The J segment lost 12 bases and the V segment lost 0 bases, leaving 8 bases of the junction unmatched. The CDR3: CASSLAILAGRKYF. The CDR3, as DNA: TGTGCCAGCAGCTTGGCGATACTAGCGGGAAGGAAGTACTTC. Together with reference TRBV5-6 and TRBJ2-5, the CDR3 gives the full variable domain: DAGVTQSPTHLIKTRGQQVTLRCSPKSGHDTVSWYQQALGQGPQFIFQYYEEEERQRGNFPDRFSGHQFPNYSSELNVNALLLGDSALYLCASSLAILAGRKYFGPGTRLLVL.

The sample holds one count of this clone. This chain joins TRBV7-8 and TRBJ2-3, with 7 bases fitting TRBD1. The CDR3 loop spans 15 amino acids. The V gene's germline CDR1 is SGHVS and CDR2 FQNEAQ. With 1 base clipped from V and 5 bases from J, the junction kept 6 bases outside the gene matches. This CDR3 reads CASSLGRGRGDTQYF. In nucleotides, the CDR3 is TGTGCCAGCAGCTTAGGAAGGGGGCGTGGAGATACGCAGTATTTT.

The rearrangement links TRBV6-1 to TRBJ2-1; D not certain. The germline V gene has CDR1 MNHNS and CDR2 SASEGT. The V end lost 1 base, the J end lost 5 bases, and 12 bases lay between the germline ends. The CDR3 extends over 15 amino acids. CDR3 residues: CASSEGPRWNNEQFF. The CDR3 DNA reads as TGTGCCAGCAGTGAAGGACCCCGTTGGAACAATGAGCAGTTCTTC.

This chain joins TRBV5-4 and TRBJ2-5; 11 bases line up with TRBD2. With 5 bases clipped from V and 1 base from J, the junction kept 4 bases outside the gene matches. From germline, CDR1 is SGHNT and CDR2 YYREEE (reference sequence). This CDR3 contains 15 residues. In DNA form, the CDR3 reads TGTGCCAGCAGACTGACTAGCGGGGTCCAAGAGACCCAGTACTTC. It yields the protein CASRLTSGVQETQYF.

This sequence joins TRBV5-1 and TRBJ2-5; 11 bases map to TRBD2. Germline CDR1 SGHRS, CDR2 YFSETQ. Losses at the gene ends were 3 bases for V and 5 bases for J; bases not matched to a gene: 6. This CDR3 spans 15 amino acids. CDR3 in amino acids: CASSSYLAGGETQYF. In DNA form, the CDR3 reads TGCGCCAGCAGCTCATACCTAGCGGGAGGTGAGACCCAGTACTTC. The variable domain in full, completed from reference TRBV5-1 and TRBJ2-5, reads KAGVTQTPRYLIKTRGQQVTLSCSPISGHRSVSWYQQTPGQGLQFLFEYFSETQRNKGNFPGRFSGRQFSNSRSEMNVSTLELGDSALYLCASSSYLAGGETQYFGPGTRLLVL.

The genes are TRBV28 and TRBJ1-4; D unclear. V was trimmed by 2 bases and J by 13 bases, leaving 11 bases between them. In germline, CDR1 is MDHEN, CDR2 SYDVKM. The CDR3 totals 12 residues. CDR3 DNA sequence: TGTGCCAGCAGTTTAAGTAGCTGGGGACTGTTTTTT. Its protein is CASSLSSWGLFF.